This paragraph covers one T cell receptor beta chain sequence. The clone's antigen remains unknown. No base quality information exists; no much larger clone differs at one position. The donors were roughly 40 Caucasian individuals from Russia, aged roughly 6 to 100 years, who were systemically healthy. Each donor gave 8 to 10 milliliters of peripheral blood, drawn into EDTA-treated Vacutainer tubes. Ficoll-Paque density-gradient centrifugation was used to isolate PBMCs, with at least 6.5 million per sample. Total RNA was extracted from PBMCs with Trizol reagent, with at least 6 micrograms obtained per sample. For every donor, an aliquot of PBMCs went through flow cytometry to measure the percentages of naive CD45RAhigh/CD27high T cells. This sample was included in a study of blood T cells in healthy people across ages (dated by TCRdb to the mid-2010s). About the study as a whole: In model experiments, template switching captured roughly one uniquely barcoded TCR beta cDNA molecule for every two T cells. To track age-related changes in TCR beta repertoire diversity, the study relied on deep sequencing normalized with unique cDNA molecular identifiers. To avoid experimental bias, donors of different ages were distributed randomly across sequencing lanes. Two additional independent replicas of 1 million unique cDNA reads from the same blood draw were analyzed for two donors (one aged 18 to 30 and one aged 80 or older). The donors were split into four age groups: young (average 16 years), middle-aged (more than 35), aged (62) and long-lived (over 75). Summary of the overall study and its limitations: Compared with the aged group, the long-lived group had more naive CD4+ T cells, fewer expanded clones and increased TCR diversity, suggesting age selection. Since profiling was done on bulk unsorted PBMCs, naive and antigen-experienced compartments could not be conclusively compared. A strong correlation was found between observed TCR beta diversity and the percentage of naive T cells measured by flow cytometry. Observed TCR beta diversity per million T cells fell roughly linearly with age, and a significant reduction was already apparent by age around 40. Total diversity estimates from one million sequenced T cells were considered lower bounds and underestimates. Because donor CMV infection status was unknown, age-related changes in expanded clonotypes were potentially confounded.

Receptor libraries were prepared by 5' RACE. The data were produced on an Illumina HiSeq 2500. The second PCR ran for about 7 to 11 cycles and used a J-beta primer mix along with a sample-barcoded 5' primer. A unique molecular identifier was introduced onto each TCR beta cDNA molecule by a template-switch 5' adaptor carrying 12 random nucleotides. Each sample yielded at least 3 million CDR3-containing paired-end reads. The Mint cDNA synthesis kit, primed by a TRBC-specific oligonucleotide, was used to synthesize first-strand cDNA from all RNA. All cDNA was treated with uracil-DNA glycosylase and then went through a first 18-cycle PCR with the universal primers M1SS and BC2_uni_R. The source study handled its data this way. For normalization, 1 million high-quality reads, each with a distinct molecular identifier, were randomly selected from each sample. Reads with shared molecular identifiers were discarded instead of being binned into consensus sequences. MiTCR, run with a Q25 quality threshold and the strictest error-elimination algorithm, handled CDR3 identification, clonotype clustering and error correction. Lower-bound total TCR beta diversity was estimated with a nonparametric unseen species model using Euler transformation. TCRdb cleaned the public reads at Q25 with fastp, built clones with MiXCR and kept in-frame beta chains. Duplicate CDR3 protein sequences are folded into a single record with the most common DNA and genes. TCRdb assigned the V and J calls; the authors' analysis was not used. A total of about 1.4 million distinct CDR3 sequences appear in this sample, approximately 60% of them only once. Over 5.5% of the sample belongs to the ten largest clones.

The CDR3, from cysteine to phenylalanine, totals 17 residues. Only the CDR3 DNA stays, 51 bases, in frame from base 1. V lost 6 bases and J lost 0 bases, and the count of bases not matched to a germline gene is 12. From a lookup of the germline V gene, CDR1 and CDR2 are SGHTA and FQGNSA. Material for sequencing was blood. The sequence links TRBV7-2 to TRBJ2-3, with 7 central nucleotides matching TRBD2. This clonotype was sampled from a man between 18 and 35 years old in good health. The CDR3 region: CASSRGGRRGSTDTQYF. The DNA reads TGTGCCAGCAGTCGGGGTGGTAGGCGGGGGAGCACAGATACGCAGTATTTT.